Listed below are T cell receptor beta chains from one sample, sequenced in a study of blood T cell repertoires in COVID-19. Profiling relied on immunoSEQ multiplex PCR, and the TCRdb table lists in-frame clones only, not all of them. The sample consists of approximately 200,000 clones, roughly 90% of them appearing once. Sequencing used PBMCs or T cells enriched from blood (not recorded which). All receptors come from a woman in her 30s who had been exposed to COVID-19. Each CDR3 is given with its conserved first and last residue. Fields, in order: D gene, V gene, clone size, J gene, CDR3 protein, CDR3 DNA. A D gene is named only where the DNA matches it firmly. Clone size appears in some rows only: once, few, many, or a class for an expanded clone.

-	TRBV30	-	TRBJ1-1	CAWSEAGNTEAFF	TGTGCCTGGAGTGAGGCGGGAAACACTGAAGCTTTCTTT
-	TRBV7-6	-	TRBJ1-1	CASSLGMGGVWTEAFF	TGTGCCAGCAGCTTGGGTATGGGGGGAGTATGGACTGAAGCTTTCTTT
TRBD2	TRBV4-2	once	TRBJ2-3	CASSPGTSSDTQYF	TGTGCCAGCAGCCCTGGGACTAGTTCAGATACGCAGTATTTT
-	TRBV12-3/TRBV12-4	-	TRBJ1-1	CASSPERVGAFF	TGTGCCAGCAGTCCGGAGAGGGTTGGGGCTTTCTTT
-	TRBV11-2	-	TRBJ2-7	CASSFRPISGESSYEQYF	TGTGCCAGCAGCTTTCGGCCGATCTCTGGGGAGAGCTCCTACGAGCAGTACTTC
TRBD1	TRBV6-1	few	TRBJ2-3	CASSVYRGRVGKTDTQYF	TGTGCCAGCAGTGTATACAGGGGGCGCGTAGGGAAGACAGATACGCAGTATTTT
-	TRBV30	few	TRBJ1-6	CAWSVAQGRSPLHF	TGTGCCTGGAGTGTAGCGCAGGGCAGATCACCCCTCCACTTT
-	TRBV5-1	-	TRBJ2-3	CASSRSLGLSTDTQYF	TGCGCCAGCAGCCGGAGTTTGGGTCTAAGCACAGATACGCAGTATTTT
-	TRBV25-1	-	TRBJ1-2	CASSSNYGYTF	TGTGCCAGCAGTTCAAACTATGGCTACACCTTC
-	TRBV5-1	once	TRBJ2-1	CASSLVRSSDYEQFF	TGCGCCAGCAGCTTGGTTAGGTCTAGCGACTATGAGCAGTTCTTC
TRBD1	TRBV3-1/TRBV3-2	once	TRBJ1-5	CASSLNRGHQPQHF	TGTGCCAGCAGCCTGAACAGGGGGCATCAGCCCCAGCATTTT
-	TRBV7-9	-	TRBJ2-7	CASSLAELAQAHYEQYF	TGTGCCAGCAGCCTAGCAGAACTGGCTCAGGCTCACTACGAGCAGTACTTC
-	TRBV7-2	-	TRBJ1-4	CASSFHSQLFF	TGTGCCAGCAGCTTCCACAGTCAACTGTTTTTT
TRBD1	TRBV29-1	-	TRBJ1-2	CSTGTGGYGYTF	TGCAGCACAGGGACAGGGGGTTATGGCTACACCTTC
-	TRBV18	-	TRBJ1-1	CASSPRANTEAFF	TGTGCCAGCTCACCACGGGCGAACACTGAAGCTTTCTTT
-	TRBV3-1/TRBV3-2	few	TRBJ2-3	CASSVGPPDTQYF	TGTGCCAGCAGTGTGGGGCCCCCAGATACGCAGTATTTT
-	TRBV29-1	-	TRBJ1-1	CSVDMYGGREAFF	TGCAGCGTCGACATGTACGGGGGGCGGGAAGCTTTCTTT
TRBD2	TRBV7-2	-	TRBJ2-5	CASTMTAGESETQYF	TGTGCCAGCACCATGACCGCGGGGGAGTCGGAGACCCAGTACTTC
-	TRBV5-1	-	TRBJ2-7	CASSLSGGTYEQYF	TGCGCCAGCAGCTTGTCAGGGGGGACCTACGAGCAGTACTTC
-	TRBV28	-	TRBJ1-1	CASSLEAEAFF	TGTGCCAGCAGCCTTGAGGCTGAAGCTTTCTTT
-	TRBV5-1	-	TRBJ2-1	CASSFNARGNEQFF	TGCGCCAGCAGCTTTAATGCCAGGGGCAATGAGCAGTTCTTC
TRBD1	TRBV3-1/TRBV3-2	-	TRBJ1-3	CASSQVFWVRTGGNSGNTIYF	TGTGCCAGCAGCCAAGTTTTTTGGGTTCGAACAGGGGGCAACTCTGGAAACACCATATATTTT
TRBD1	TRBV7-8	-	TRBJ1-1	CASSYGQGARDTEAFF	TGTGCCAGCAGCTACGGACAGGGGGCGCGGGATACTGAAGCTTTCTTT
-	TRBV6-5	-	TRBJ2-3	CASSPTGNTDTQYF	TGTGCCAGCAGCCCAACAGGGAACACAGATACGCAGTATTTT
TRBD1	TRBV30	-	TRBJ1-6	CAFNNPGTGGGPLHF	TGTGCCTTCAATAACCCCGGGACAGGGGGTGGACCCCTCCACTTT
-	TRBV5-8	-	TRBJ1-3	CASSWGERNTIYF	TGTGCCAGCAGCTGGGGCGAGAGAAACACCATATATTTT
TRBD2	TRBV11-2	-	TRBJ2-5	CASSLSGGGVIETQYF	TGTGCCAGCAGCTTAAGCGGCGGGGGGGTAATCGAGACCCAGTACTTC
-	TRBV2	-	TRBJ1-2	CASRETATNYGYTF	TGTGCCAGCAGAGAGACAGCTACTAACTATGGCTACACCTTC
TRBD2	TRBV15	-	TRBJ2-1	CATSNFPGLAGGSSYNEQFF	TGTGCCACCAGCAATTTTCCGGGACTAGCGGGGGGGAGCTCCTACAATGAGCAGTTCTTC
TRBD1	TRBV9	few	TRBJ1-1	CASSAGQVGTEAFF	TGTGCCAGCAGCGCCGGACAGGTGGGGACTGAAGCTTTCTTT
-	TRBV5-5	-	TRBJ1-6	CASSLTGLGYNSPLHF	TGTGCCAGCAGTTTGACAGGCCTCGGCTATAATTCACCCCTCCACTTT
-	TRBV19	-	TRBJ1-1	CASSIQGRTEAFF	TGTGCCAGTAGTATTCAGGGTCGCACTGAAGCTTTCTTT
-	TRBV30	-	TRBJ2-4	CAWMGHLAKNIQYF	TGTGCCTGGATGGGACACCTAGCCAAAAACATTCAGTACTTC
-	TRBV15	-	TRBJ2-5	CATSSLFTGQETQYF	TGTGCCACCAGCAGCCTCTTTACAGGCCAAGAGACCCAGTACTTC
TRBD1	TRBV6-5	-	TRBJ2-7	CASSHGQGGEYF	TGTGCCAGCAGTCATGGACAGGGCGGGGAGTACTTC
TRBD1	TRBV29-1	-	TRBJ1-3	CSVNAGQGRTVLF	TGCAGCGTGAATGCCGGACAGGGACGAACTGTTTTATTT
-	TRBV7-9	-	TRBJ2-7	CASSLLLSTALGSF	TGTGCCAGCAGCTTGTTGTTGTCGACAGCTTTGGGTAGCTTC
-	TRBV27	-	TRBJ2-3	CASSLQVLTDTQYF	TGTGCCAGCAGCCTACAGGTGCTCACAGATACGCAGTATTTT
TRBD2	TRBV6-2/TRBV6-3	few	TRBJ2-1	CASSYSLSGGTDTEQFF	TGTGCCAGCAGTTATTCTCTTAGCGGGGGCACAGATACTGAGCAGTTCTTC
TRBD1	TRBV15	-	TRBJ1-5	CATSRIGQGPYSNQPQHF	TGTGCCACCAGCAGGATCGGACAGGGGCCGTATAGCAATCAGCCCCAGCATTTT
-	TRBV4-1	-	TRBJ2-7	CASSQDVASYEQYF	TGCGCCAGCAGCCAAGATGTTGCGTCCTACGAGCAGTACTTC
-	TRBV28	once	TRBJ2-5	CASSQQETQYF	TGTGCCAGCAGTCAGCAAGAGACCCAGTACTTC
TRBD1	TRBV25-1	once	TRBJ1-2	CASKSDRVGGYTF	TGTGCCAGCAAATCGGACAGGGTAGGCGGCTACACCTTC
TRBD1	TRBV5-5	-	TRBJ1-1	CASSQQGADTEAFF	TGTGCCAGCAGCCAACAGGGGGCGGACACTGAAGCTTTCTTT
-	TRBV6-6	-	TRBJ1-4	CASRAGMEEKLFF	TGTGCCAGCAGGGCAGGGATGGAAGAAAAACTGTTTTTT